This T cell receptor (beta chain) derives from a study of cytomegalovirus exposure and HLA in healthy donors. Broader study findings: Researchers counted approximately 160 TCR beta chains as cytomegalovirus-associated. Among the CMV-associated chains, three were confirmed in vitro as specific for CMV antigens.

The V segment lost 7 bases and the J segment 3 bases; nucleotides outside the gene matches: 7. This CDR3 has 14 residues. The germline CDR1 and CDR2 sequences are MNHNS and SASEGT. Profiled with immunoSEQ multiplex PCR; TCRdb holds only in-frame clones, not every one. The sample shows about 110,000 clones, almost 96% of them seen only once. With respect to this clone: Its antigen is currently unknown.

The TCR comes from a woman aged 18-29 years in good health and CMV-seronegative. The sample taken for sequencing was PBMCs. The V gene is TRBV6-1, the J gene TRBJ1-1, with 8 positions matching TRBD1. CDR3 sequence: CASTPDRADTEAFF. The DNA for the CDR3 is TGTGCCAGCACCCCGGACAGGGCCGACACTGAAGCTTTCTTT.